The following is a T cell receptor (beta chain) sequence with its context. There are 15 residues in the CDR3. Germline CDR1 is MNHEY and CDR2 is SVGAGI. Trimming took 2 bases from V and 0 from J, leaving 8 bases between them. The data are from a study of blood T cell repertoires in COVID-19. About the study: Samples representing acute and convalescent COVID-19 were sourced from the United States, Italy and Spain.

Original analysis: It was from reference gene primer amplification that nucleated cell counts were estimated. Only in-frame clones appear in the TCRdb table, and some are missing; sequencing was by immunoSEQ multiplex PCR. That table gives V, J and clone size, and the DNA gave D and trimming. Here the sample spans roughly 140,000 clones, 88% being singletons. The receptor was derived from a human donor in a cohort sampled during active COVID-19. Sequences were obtained from peripheral blood. This chain links TRBV6-5 with TRBJ2-1; D not resolved. In DNA, the CDR3 is TGTGCCAGCAGTTACCGGAGAGTCTCCTACAATGAGCAGTTCTTC. It codes for CASSYRRVSYNEQFF.